Below are 10 T cell receptor beta chains sequenced from a single sample in a study of ipilimumab plus nivolumab after autologous stem cell transplantation. Assay used: immunoSEQ multiplex PCR; TCRdb lists only in-frame clones, some missing. Among about 16,000 clones listed, roughly 70% were seen once. The sequences come from PBMCs, collected in a trial of ipilimumab plus nivolumab as post-transplant consolidation. The receptors here all came from a male donor with diffuse large B-cell lymphoma.

This clone was recorded only once. The V and J genes are TRBV7-6 and TRBJ2-7; D not resolved. The CDR3 spans 14 residues. The V gene lost 2 bases and the J gene lost 5 bases, with 13 bases spanning the gap. Germline lookup yields CDR1 SGHVS and CDR2 FNYEAQ. The CDR3 DNA reads as TGTGCCAGCAGCTTAAGCTTGGCCCTTGACGAGCAGTACTTC. This gives the protein CASSLSLALDEQYF.

This clone turned up a few times. The chain is built from TRBV10-2 and TRBJ2-3, with D perhaps given as TRBD1 or TRBD2 (5 bases each). Germline V gene sequence: CDR1 WSHSY, CDR2 SAAADI. Trimming took 8 bases from V and 3 from J, leaving 9 bases between them. This CDR3 spans 12 amino acids. The CDR3 DNA reads TGCGCCAGCGCAGAGGGGACAGATACGCAGTATTTT. It encodes CASAEGTDTQYF.

The V call is TRBV5-1, the J call TRBJ1-2; 11 bases match TRBD1. Germline loops: CDR1 SGHRS, CDR2 YFSETQ. V trimming: 4 bases; J trimming: 8 bases; junction bases outside the gene matches: 4. The CDR3 totals 13 residues. The CDR3 DNA is TGCGCCAGCAGCCAGGGACAGGGGGAAGGCTACACCTTC. This gives the protein CASSQGQGEGYTF.

This clone turned up a few times. This chain links TRBV14 with TRBJ2-1; TRBD1 might be the D (5 bases). The CDR3 consists of 13 residues. CDR1 and CDR2 (germline): SGHDN, FVKESK. Trimming pared 3 bases from V and 10 bases from J, leaving 13 bases between. The DNA of the CDR3 is TGTGCCAGCAGCCAGTCTCCAGGGTACGAGCAGTTCTTC. Its translation is CASSQSPGYEQFF.

In this sample, this clone turned up a few times. The CDR3 DNA reads as TGCGCCAGCAGTGACCGGGGCGACGAGCAGTACTTC. It encodes CASSDRGDEQYF. V is TRBV10-2 and J is TRBJ2-7; tentatively, D is TRBD1 or TRBD2 (5 bases each). V lost 3 bases and J 5 bases, leaving 8 bases between the germline ends. Germline CDR1 reads WSHSY; CDR2 reads SAAADI. The CDR3 is 12 residues long.

This clone was recorded a few times. The gene calls are TRBV7-2 and TRBJ1-2; D may be TRBD1 (6 bases). Germline CDR1 and CDR2: SGHTA and FQGNSA. This CDR3 is built from 14 residues. The germline V and J ends were trimmed by 2 bases and 7 bases, with 14 bases remaining between them. The CDR3 DNA follows: TGTGCCAGCAGCTTAAATCCAGGGGCAGGTGGCTACACCTTC. The encoded protein is CASSLNPGAGGYTF.

This clone is classed as large. V gene TRBV13 combines with J gene TRBJ1-1; D gene ambiguous. This CDR3 spans 14 amino acids. Germline CDR1 PRHDT, CDR2 FYEKMQ (reference sequence). V shed 0 bases and J shed 0 bases, with 5 bases lying between them. CDR3 protein: CASSLGPMNTEAFF. The CDR3 DNA sequence: TGTGCCAGCAGCTTAGGACCGATGAACACTGAAGCTTTCTTT.

This clone occurred a few times. The chain joins TRBV19 to TRBJ1-5; no reliable D call. V shed 5 bases and J shed 7 bases, with 9 bases lying between them. Germline V gene data show CDR1 as LNHDA and CDR2 as SQIVND (reference sequence). This CDR3 is 12 amino acids long. CDR3 nucleotide sequence: TGTGCCAGTAGTGTGAGACAACAGCCCCAGCATTTT. Encoded protein: CASSVRQQPQHF.

V is TRBV2 and J is TRBJ2-1; tentative D call: TRBD2 (6 bases). V was cut by 4 bases and J by 0 bases, with 16 bases left in between. The CDR3 runs 17 residues. Germline V CDR1 and CDR2: SNHLY, FYNNEI. The CDR3 region has the DNA TGTGCCAGCAGTGGGGCCACCGGACTACGCTCCTACAATGAGCAGTTCTTC. It codes for CASSGATGLRSYNEQFF.

The V and J genes are TRBV2 and TRBJ1-4; no clear D gene. CDR1 is SNHLY and CDR2 is FYNNEI in the germline V gene. The CDR3 spans 12 residues. V lost 5 bases and J 7 bases, leaving 8 bases between the germline ends. DNA for the CDR3: TGTGCCAGCAGTAGCGCCGGTGAAAAACTGTTTTTT. The encoded protein is CASSSAGEKLFF.